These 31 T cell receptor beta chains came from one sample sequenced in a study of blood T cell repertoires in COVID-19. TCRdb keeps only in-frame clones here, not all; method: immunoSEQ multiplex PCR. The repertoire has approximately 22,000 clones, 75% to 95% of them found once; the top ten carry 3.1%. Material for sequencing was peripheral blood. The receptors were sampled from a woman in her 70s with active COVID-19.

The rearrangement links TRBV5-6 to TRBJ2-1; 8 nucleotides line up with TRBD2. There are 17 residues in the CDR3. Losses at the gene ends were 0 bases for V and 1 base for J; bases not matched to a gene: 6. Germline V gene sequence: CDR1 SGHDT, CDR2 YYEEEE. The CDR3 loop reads CASSLAIAGFSYNEQFF. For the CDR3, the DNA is TGTGCCAGCAGCTTGGCAATAGCGGGATTTTCCTACAATGAGCAGTTCTTC.

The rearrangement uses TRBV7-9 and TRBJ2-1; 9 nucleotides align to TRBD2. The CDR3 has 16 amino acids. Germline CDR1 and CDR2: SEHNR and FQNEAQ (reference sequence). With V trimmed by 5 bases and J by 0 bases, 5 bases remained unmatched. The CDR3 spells CASSGLGLASYNEQFF. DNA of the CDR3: TGTGCCAGCAGCGGGCTGGGACTAGCCTCCTACAATGAGCAGTTCTTC.

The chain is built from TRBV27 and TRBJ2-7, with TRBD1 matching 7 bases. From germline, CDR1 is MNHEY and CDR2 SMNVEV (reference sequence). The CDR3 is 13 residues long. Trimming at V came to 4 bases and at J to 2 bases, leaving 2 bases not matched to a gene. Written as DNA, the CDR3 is TGTGCCAGCAGTTACAGGGGAACCTACGAGCAGTACTTC. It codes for CASSYRGTYEQYF.

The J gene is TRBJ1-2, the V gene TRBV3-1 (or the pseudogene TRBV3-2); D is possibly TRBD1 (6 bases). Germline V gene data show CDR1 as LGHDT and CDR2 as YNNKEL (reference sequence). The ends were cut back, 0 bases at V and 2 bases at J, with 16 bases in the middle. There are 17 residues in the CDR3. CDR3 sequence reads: CASSQDLGRGLNYGYTF. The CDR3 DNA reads TGTGCCAGCAGCCAAGATCTGGGCAGGGGATTAAACTATGGCTACACCTTC.

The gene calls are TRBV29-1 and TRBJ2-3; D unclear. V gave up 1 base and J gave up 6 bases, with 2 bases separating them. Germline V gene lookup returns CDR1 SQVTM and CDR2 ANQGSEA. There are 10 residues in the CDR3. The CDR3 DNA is TGCAGCGTTGAAGCGGATACGCAGTATTTT. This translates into CSVEADTQYF.

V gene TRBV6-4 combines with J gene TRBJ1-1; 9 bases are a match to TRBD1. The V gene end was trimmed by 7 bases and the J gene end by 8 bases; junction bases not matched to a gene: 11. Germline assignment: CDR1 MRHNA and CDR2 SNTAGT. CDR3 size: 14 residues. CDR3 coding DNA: TGTGCCAGCACTTCTTCCCCCGGGACAGGGGAAGCTTTCTTT. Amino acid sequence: CASTSSPGTGEAFF.

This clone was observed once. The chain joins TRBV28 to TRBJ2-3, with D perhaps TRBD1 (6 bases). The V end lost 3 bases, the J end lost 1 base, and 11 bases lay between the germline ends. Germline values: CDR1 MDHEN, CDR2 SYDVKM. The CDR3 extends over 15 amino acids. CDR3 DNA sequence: TGTGCCAGCAGTTTGGACAGACGGGGCACAGATACGCAGTATTTT. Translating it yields CASSLDRRGTDTQYF.

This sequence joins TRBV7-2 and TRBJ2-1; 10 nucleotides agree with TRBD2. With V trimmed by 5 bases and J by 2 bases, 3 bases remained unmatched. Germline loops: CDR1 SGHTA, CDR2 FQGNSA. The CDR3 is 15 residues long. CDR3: CASSVSGRPYNEQFF. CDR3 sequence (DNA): TGTGCCAGCAGCGTTAGCGGGAGGCCCTACAATGAGCAGTTCTTC. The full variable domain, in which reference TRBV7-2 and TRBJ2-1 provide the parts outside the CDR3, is GAGVSQSPSNKVTEKGKDVELRCDPISGHTALYWYRQSLGQGLEFLIYFQGNSAPDKSGLPSDRFSAERTGGSVSTLTIQRTQQEDSAVYLCASSVSGRPYNEQFFGPGTRLTVL.

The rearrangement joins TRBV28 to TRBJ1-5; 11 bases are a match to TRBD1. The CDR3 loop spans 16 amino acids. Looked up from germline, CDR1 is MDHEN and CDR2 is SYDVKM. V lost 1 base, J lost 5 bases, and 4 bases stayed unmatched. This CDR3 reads CASSLSPGQGDQPQHF. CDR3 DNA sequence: TGTGCCAGCAGTTTATCGCCGGGACAGGGGGATCAGCCCCAGCATTTT.

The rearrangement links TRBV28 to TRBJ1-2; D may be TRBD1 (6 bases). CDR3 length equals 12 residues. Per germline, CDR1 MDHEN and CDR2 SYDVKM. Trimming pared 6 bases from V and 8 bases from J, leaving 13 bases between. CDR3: CASRPRGLGYTF. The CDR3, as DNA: TGTGCCAGCAGGCCTAGGGGGTTGGGCTACACCTTC.

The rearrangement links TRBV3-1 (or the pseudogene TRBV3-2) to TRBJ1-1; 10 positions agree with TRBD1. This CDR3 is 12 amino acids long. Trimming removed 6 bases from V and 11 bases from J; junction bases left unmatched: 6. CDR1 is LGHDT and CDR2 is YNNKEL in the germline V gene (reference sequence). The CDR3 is CASRAGQGGAFF. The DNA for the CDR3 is TGTGCCAGCAGAGCCGGACAGGGGGGTGCTTTCTTT.

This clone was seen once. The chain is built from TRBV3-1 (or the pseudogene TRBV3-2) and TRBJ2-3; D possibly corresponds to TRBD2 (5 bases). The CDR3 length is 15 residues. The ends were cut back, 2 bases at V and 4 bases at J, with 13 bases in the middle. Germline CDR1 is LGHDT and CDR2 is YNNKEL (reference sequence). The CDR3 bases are TGTGCCAGCAGCCAATCCCCTATCGGGGCAGATACGCAGTATTTT. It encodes CASSQSPIGADTQYF.

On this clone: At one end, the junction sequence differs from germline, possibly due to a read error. The CDR3: CASSLTLGGSGNTIYF. CDR3 DNA sequence: TGTGCTAGCAGCTTAACCCTTGGAGGCTCTGGAAACACCATATATTTT. The chain links TRBV7-7 to TRBJ1-3; D is unresolved. This CDR3 is 16 amino acids long. Germline values: CDR1 SSHAT, CDR2 FNYEAQ (reference sequence).

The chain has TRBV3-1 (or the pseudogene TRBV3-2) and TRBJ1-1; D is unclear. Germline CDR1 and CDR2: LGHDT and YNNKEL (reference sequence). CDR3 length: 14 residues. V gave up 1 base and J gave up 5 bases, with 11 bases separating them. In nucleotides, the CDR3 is TGTGCCAGCAGCCAAGTGGCAGGCCAAACTGAAGCTTTCTTT. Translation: CASSQVAGQTEAFF.

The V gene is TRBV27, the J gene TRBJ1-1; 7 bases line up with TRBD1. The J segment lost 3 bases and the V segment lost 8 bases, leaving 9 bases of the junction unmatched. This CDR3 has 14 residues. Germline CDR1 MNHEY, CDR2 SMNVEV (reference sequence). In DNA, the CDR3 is TGTGCCAGCGGGACGACAGGGCCCTACACTGAAGCTTTCTTT. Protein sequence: CASGTTGPYTEAFF.

Written as DNA, the CDR3 is TGTGCCAGCAGTGAACCCCGGGACAGGTTTTCAGATACGCAGTATTTT. This translates into CASSEPRDRFSDTQYF. The chain combines TRBV2 with TRBJ2-3; TRBD1 matches at 8 bases. This CDR3 has 16 amino acids. With 2 bases clipped from V and 4 bases from J, the junction kept 8 bases outside the gene matches. In germline, CDR1 is SNHLY, CDR2 FYNNEI.

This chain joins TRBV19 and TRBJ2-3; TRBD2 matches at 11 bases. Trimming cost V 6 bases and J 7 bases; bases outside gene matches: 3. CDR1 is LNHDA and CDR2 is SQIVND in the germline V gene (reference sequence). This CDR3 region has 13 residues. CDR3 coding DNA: TGTGCCAGTAGGCCGACTAGCGGGAATACGCAGTATTTT. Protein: CASRPTSGNTQYF.

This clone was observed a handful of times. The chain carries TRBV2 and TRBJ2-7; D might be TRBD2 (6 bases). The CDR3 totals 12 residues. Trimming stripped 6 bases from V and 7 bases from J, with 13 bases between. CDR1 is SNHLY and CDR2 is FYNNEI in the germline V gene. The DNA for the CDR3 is TGTGCCAGCAGGGCCGGGACTCCTGAGCAGTACTTC. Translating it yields CASRAGTPEQYF. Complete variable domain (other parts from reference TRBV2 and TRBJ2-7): EPEVTQTPSHQVTQMGQEVILRCVPISNHLYFYWYRQILGQKVEFLVSFYNNEISEKSEIFDDQFSVERPDGSNFTLKIRSTKLEDSAMYFCASRAGTPEQYFGPGTRLTVT.

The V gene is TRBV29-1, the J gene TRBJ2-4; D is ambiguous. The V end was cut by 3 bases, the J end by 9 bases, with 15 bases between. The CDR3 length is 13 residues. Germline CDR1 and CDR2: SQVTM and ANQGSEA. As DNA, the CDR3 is TGCAGCGTTGAGAACCGCGAATCTGGCATTCAGTACTTC. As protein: CSVENRESGIQYF.

The CDR3 reads CASRKNRGKSTDTQYF. The CDR3 bases are TGTGCCAGCAGAAAAAACAGGGGTAAAAGCACAGATACGCAGTATTTT. The V gene is TRBV7-8, the J gene TRBJ2-3; 7 bases are shared with TRBD1. Germline trimming cut 6 bases from V and 0 bases from J; bases unmatched to any gene: 9. Germline values: CDR1 SGHVS, CDR2 FQNEAQ. The CDR3 runs to 16 residues.

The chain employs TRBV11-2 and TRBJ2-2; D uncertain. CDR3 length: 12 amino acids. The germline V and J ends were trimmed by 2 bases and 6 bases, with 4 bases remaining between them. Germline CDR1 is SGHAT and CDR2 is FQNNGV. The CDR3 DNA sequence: TGTGCCAGCAGCTTACTACCCGGGGAGCTGTTTTTT. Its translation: CASSLLPGELFF.

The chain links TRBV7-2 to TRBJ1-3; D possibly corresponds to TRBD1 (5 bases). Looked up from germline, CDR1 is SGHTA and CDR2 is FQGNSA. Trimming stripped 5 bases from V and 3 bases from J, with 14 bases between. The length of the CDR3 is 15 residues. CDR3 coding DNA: TGTGCCAGCAGCCAGAGCGGGGGTGGTGGAAACACCATATATTTT. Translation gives CASSQSGGGGNTIYF.

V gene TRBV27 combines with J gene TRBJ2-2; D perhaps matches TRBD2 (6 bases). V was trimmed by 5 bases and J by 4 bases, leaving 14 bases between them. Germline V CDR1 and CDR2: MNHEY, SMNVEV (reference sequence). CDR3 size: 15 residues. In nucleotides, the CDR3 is TGTGCCAGCAGTCGGGGCCTGCGGGGCACCGGGGAGCTGTTTTTT. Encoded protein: CASSRGLRGTGELFF.

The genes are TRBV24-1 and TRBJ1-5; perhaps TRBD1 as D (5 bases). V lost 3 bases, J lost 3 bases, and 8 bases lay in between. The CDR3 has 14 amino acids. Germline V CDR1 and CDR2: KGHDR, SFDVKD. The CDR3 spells CATSDRQPNQPQHF. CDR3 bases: TGTGCCACCAGTGATCGACAGCCCAATCAGCCCCAGCATTTT.

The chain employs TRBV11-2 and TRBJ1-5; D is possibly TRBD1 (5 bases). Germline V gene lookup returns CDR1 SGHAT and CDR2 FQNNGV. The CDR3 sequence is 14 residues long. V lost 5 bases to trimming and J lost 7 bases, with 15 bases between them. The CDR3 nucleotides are TGTGCCAGCAGCCCCGGGGCCGCGGGACAGCCCCAGCATTTT. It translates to CASSPGAAGQPQHF.

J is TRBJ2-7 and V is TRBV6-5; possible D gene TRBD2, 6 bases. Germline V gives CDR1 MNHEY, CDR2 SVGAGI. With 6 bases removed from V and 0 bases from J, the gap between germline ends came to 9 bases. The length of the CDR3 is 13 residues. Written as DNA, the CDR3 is TGTGCCAGCAGAATCGGGGGCTCCTACGAGCAGTACTTC. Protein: CASRIGGSYEQYF.

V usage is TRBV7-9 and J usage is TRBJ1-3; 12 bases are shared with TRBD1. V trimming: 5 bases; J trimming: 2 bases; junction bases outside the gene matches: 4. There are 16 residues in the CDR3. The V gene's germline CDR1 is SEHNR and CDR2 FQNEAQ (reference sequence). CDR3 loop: CASSLRDRGPGNTIYF. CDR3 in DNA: TGTGCCAGCAGCCTCCGGGACAGGGGGCCTGGAAACACCATATATTTT.

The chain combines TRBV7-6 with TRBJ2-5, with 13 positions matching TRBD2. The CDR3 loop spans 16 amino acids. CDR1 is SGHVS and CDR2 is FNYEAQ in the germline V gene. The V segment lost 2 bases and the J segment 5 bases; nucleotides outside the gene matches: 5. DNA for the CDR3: TGTGCCAGCAGCTTATGGACTAGCGGGAGTACTGAGACCCAGTACTTC. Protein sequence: CASSLWTSGSTETQYF.

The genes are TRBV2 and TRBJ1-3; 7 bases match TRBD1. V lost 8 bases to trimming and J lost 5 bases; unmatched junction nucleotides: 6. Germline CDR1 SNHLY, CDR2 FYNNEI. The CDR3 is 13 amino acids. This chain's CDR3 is CASSQGERNTIYF. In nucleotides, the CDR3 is TGTGCCAGCTCTCAGGGGGAAAGAAACACCATATATTTT.

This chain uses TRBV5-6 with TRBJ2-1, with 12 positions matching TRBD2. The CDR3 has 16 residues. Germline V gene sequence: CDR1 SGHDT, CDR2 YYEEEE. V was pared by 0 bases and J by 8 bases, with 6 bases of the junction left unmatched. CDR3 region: CASSLGSSGRVYEQFF. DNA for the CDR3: TGTGCCAGCAGCTTGGGCTCTAGCGGGAGGGTTTATGAGCAGTTCTTC.

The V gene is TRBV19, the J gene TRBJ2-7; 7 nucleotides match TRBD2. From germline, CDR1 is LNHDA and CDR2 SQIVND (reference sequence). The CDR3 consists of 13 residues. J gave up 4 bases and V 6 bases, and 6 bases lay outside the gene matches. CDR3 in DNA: TGTGCCAGTAGCTCAGGACTAGGGTACGAGCAGTACTTC. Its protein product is CASSSGLGYEQYF.